A selection of T cell receptor beta chains follows, all from one sample in a study of T-cell reconstitution after alpha-beta-depleted transplantation in children. TCRdb passed the PCR reads through MiXCR, listing each CDR3 protein once. The sample includes 95,000 to 120,000 distinct CDR3 sequences, approximately 6.9% of them seen just once. The sequencing used PBMCs, mostly from graft donor cells, collected 360 days after TCRalphabeta/CD19-depleted stem cell transplant. Receptors were obtained from a male patient between 2 and 15 years old who had a stem cell transplant for acute lymphoblastic leukemia, so the T cells may come from the graft donor. Both conserved end residues are trimmed from each CDR3. The order of the fields is V gene, CDR3 protein.

V gene: TRBV7-3
CDR3 protein: ASSLTSGRQYEQY

V gene: TRBV7-9
CDR3 protein: ASSGQGASNYGYT

V gene: TRBV4-2
CDR3 protein: ASSQDPSSYNSPLH

V gene: TRBV29-1
CDR3 protein: SVGGGDAYEQY

V gene: TRBV5-6
CDR3 protein: ASSLPRTGGNYGYT

V gene: TRBV6-5
CDR3 protein: ASSLGRDYT

V gene: TRBV7-6
CDR3 protein: ASSLSASYEQY

V gene: TRBV4-2
CDR3 protein: ASSQARGFNEQF

V gene: TRBV20-1
CDR3 protein: SAREESVALNTGELF

V gene: TRBV20-1
CDR3 protein: SADHRPSSYEQY

V gene: TRBV6-1
CDR3 protein: ASSPGTSGLYEQY

V gene: TRBV6-6
CDR3 protein: ASSIYWGEKLF

V gene: TRBV7-9
CDR3 protein: ASSPTGLHEQY

V gene: TRBV7-9
CDR3 protein: ASSPRQGDHEQY

V gene: TRBV15
CDR3 protein: ATSRAQGRRTEAF

V gene: TRBV7-9
CDR3 protein: ASSLVEGPDTQY

V gene: TRBV6-2/TRBV6-3
CDR3 protein: ASGTRRGGELF

V gene: TRBV7-9
CDR3 protein: ASALNYGYT

V gene: TRBV28
CDR3 protein: ASSFFFSLEQY

V gene: TRBV4-2
CDR3 protein: ASSQSVASGAQY

V gene: TRBV5-4
CDR3 protein: ASSLGTSGSATGELF

V gene: TRBV12-3/TRBV12-4
CDR3 protein: ASREQGAIHTEAF

V gene: TRBV28
CDR3 protein: ASSLGVVGYT

V gene: TRBV27
CDR3 protein: ASSRNGFGTDYGYT

V gene: TRBV7-9
CDR3 protein: ASSLDRLAAKNIQY

V gene: TRBV25-1
CDR3 protein: ASSEWASGGAITDTQY

V gene: TRBV6-5
CDR3 protein: ASSTLPGTPDTEAF

V gene: TRBV2
CDR3 protein: ASSGDEGYTDTQY

V gene: TRBV9
CDR3 protein: ASSQHGWDGYT

V gene: TRBV7-2
CDR3 protein: ASSLGDRLTDTQY

V gene: TRBV10-3
CDR3 protein: ASCSGGSTDTQY

V gene: TRBV5-1
CDR3 protein: ASSFWWTSTDTQY

V gene: TRBV28
CDR3 protein: ASSFLGSLVEEAF

V gene: TRBV6-5
CDR3 protein: ASSTGGDGEKLF

V gene: TRBV30
CDR3 protein: AWSAAGGGFAF

V gene: TRBV7-8
CDR3 protein: ASSSRDTETYEQY

V gene: TRBV5-6
CDR3 protein: ASRPGYGEQF

V gene: TRBV19
CDR3 protein: ASSEEDSGTYEQY

V gene: TRBV5-1
CDR3 protein: ASNPIGQGADRDTEAF

V gene: TRBV5-5
CDR3 protein: ASSLLAGGITIAGEQY

V gene: TRBV2
CDR3 protein: ASSAYEQY

V gene: TRBV4-2
CDR3 protein: ASSQGTGRPQETQY

V gene: TRBV27
CDR3 protein: ASSLGRRTEAF

V gene: TRBV24-1
CDR3 protein: ATSDFSPEPQH

V gene: TRBV4-3
CDR3 protein: ASSQEWGTGGEKLF

V gene: TRBV6-5
CDR3 protein: ASSSPGQQKETQY

V gene: TRBV20-1
CDR3 protein: SAGPREQY

V gene: TRBV29-1
CDR3 protein: SVEGHSGAQY

V gene: TRBV7-6
CDR3 protein: ASSPQGAQNEQY